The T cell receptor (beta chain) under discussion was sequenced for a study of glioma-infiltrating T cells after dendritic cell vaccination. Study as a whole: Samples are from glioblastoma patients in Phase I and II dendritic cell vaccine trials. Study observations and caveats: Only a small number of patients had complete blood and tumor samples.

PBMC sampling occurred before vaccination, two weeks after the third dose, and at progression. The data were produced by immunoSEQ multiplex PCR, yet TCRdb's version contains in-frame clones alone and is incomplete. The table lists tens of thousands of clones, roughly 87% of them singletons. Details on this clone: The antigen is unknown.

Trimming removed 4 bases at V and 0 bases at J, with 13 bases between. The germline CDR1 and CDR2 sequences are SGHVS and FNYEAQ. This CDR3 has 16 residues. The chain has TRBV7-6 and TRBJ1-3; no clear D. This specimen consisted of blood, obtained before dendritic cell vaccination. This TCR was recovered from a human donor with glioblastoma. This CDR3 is CASSSSQVPSGNTIYF. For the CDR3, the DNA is TGTGCCAGCAGCTCCTCCCAGGTTCCCTCTGGAAACACCATATATTTT.